The clone carrying this T cell receptor (beta chain) was detected only once. This record comes from a study of CD8+ T cells in alopecia areata. CDR1 GTSNPN and CDR2 SVGIG come from the germline V gene (reference sequence). The germline V and J ends were trimmed by 4 bases and 9 bases, with 10 bases remaining between them. This CDR3 has 11 amino acids. Extraction of RNA preceded its reverse transcription into cDNA, which served as the sequencing template. Profiled with immunoSEQ multiplex PCR; TCRdb holds only in-frame clones, not every one. This sample carries 140,000 or so clones, approximately 56% of them seen once, and the ten largest clones take 30% to 45%.

The receptor comes from a human donor in good health. The specimen sequenced was CD8+ T cells sorted from blood. The chain has TRBV30 and TRBJ2-1; D is uncertain. The CDR3 DNA reads as TGTGCCTGGATTGCTGGTAGTGAGCAGTTCTTC. Translating it yields CAWIAGSEQFF. Full variable domain (rest looked up from reference TRBV30 and TRBJ2-1): SQTIHQWPATLVQPVGSPLSLECTVEGTSNPNLYWYRQAAGRGLQLLFYSVGIGQISSEVPQNLSASRPQDRQFILSSKKLLLSDSGFYLCAWIAGSEQFFGPGTRLTVL.